This is a list of T cell receptor beta chains from one sample in a study of OX40 agonist ivuxolimab in advanced cancers. Sequenced by immunoSEQ multiplex PCR; TCRdb stores in-frame clones only, minus some. The sample has about 20,000 clones, approximately 84% seen once. Here the sequenced sample was CD4+ or CD8+ T cells sorted from blood, taken in a trial of the OX40 agonist ivuxolimab. These receptors were collected from an adult with an advanced solid tumor such as melanoma, head and neck, liver or kidney cancer. The CDR3 runs from the conserved cysteine through the conserved F or W. D genes are given only for firm matches. Where a row states a size, it is once, few, many or the class of an expanded clone; other rows omit it.

>once|-|TRBJ2-3|TRBV7-9
CASSLAPGPTDTQYF
TGTGCCAGCAGCTTAGCACCAGGGCCCACAGATACGCAGTATTTT
>-|TRBD1|TRBJ2-1|TRBV4-2
CASSREFAGGTYNEQFF
TGTGCCAGCAGCCGAGAATTCGCAGGGGGCACCTACAATGAGCAGTTCTTC
>-|TRBD1|TRBJ1-1|TRBV28
CASSPTGGNTEAFF
TGTGCCAGCAGCCCGACAGGGGGGAACACTGAAGCTTTCTTT
>-|-|TRBJ1-4|TRBV6-1
CASSEEAAGINEKLFF
TGTGCCAGCAGTGAAGAGGCGGCAGGTATTAATGAAAAACTGTTTTTT
>once|TRBD1|TRBJ2-6|TRBV29-1
CSVARQGGANVLTF
TGCAGCGTCGCTAGACAGGGGGGGGCCAACGTCCTGACTTTC
>-|TRBD2|TRBJ2-5|TRBV19
CASSIGLAGGRVYETQYF
TGTGCCAGTAGTATTGGTCTAGCGGGGGGCCGAGTTTACGAGACCCAGTACTTC
>-|-|TRBJ1-2|TRBV9
CASSVTGTPNYGYTF
TGTGCCAGCAGCGTGACCGGGACACCCAACTATGGCTACACCTTC
>-|-|TRBJ2-3|TRBV5-8
CASSQVGVTDTQYF
TGTGCCAGCAGCCAAGTTGGGGTAACAGATACGCAGTATTTT
>-|TRBD2|TRBJ2-3|TRBV4-1
CASSHPLVAGGAPTDTQYF
TGCGCCAGCAGCCACCCCTTAGTCGCCGGGGGGGCCCCCACAGATACGCAGTATTTT
>once|-|TRBJ2-3|TRBV5-5
CASVSPSTDTQYF
TGTGCCAGCGTATCTCCTAGCACAGATACGCAGTATTTT
>-|-|TRBJ2-1|TRBV6-1
CASLLKYNEQFF
TGTGCCAGCTTGTTGAAGTACAATGAGCAGTTCTTC
>-|TRBD1|TRBJ1-5|TRBV5-1
CATRRDRVHF
TGCGCCACCAGGAGGGACAGGGTTCATTTT
>-|-|TRBJ2-7|TRBV4-2
CASSQSDWEQYF
TGTGCCAGCAGCCAATCGGACTGGGAGCAGTACTTC
>-|-|TRBJ2-3|TRBV7-3
CASSLNSLPDTQYF
TGTGCCAGCAGCTTAAACTCACTCCCAGATACGCAGTATTTT
>-|-|TRBJ2-3|TRBV7-3
CASSHVGDTQYF
TGTGCCAGCAGCCACGTCGGAGATACGCAGTATTTT
>few|-|TRBJ1-1|TRBV7-2
CASSLGPGGITEAFF
TGTGCCAGCAGCTTGGGCCCCGGGGGTATAACTGAAGCTTTCTTT
>-|TRBD2|TRBJ2-3|TRBV9
CASTTSGGEPSTDTQYF
TGTGCCAGCACGACTAGCGGGGGGGAGCCTAGCACAGATACGCAGTATTTT
>-|TRBD1|TRBJ1-6|TRBV25-1
CASSDPATGRANSPLHF
TGTGCCAGCAGTGACCCGGCGACAGGGAGGGCTAATTCACCCCTCCACTTT
>once|-|TRBJ2-7|TRBV9
CASSPNIGYEQYF
TGTGCCAGCAGCCCTAACATAGGCTACGAGCAGTACTTC
>once|-|TRBJ1-3|TRBV27
CASSPGPDTIYF
TGTGCCAGCAGTCCCGGTCCGGACACCATATATTTT
>-|-|TRBJ1-1|TRBV6-5
CASSPLVSEAFF
TGTGCCAGCAGCCCACTGGTTTCTGAAGCTTTCTTT
>-|-|TRBJ1-1|TRBV5-4
CASSLGDTEAFF
TGTGCCAGCAGCTTAGGGGACACTGAAGCTTTCTTT
>-|-|TRBJ1-1|TRBV5-1
CASSGGGFSNTEAFF
TGCGCCAGCAGTGGGGGAGGGTTTTCGAACACTGAAGCTTTCTTT